This TCR beta chain was captured by sequencing in a study of identifying expanded T cells in peripheral blood. Findings and caveats of the study: Clone count variance between approximately two-week samples rose with total template count.

V shed 6 bases and J 9 bases; nucleotides not matched to a gene: 12. The germline V gene has CDR1 LNHDA and CDR2 SQIVND (reference sequence). The CDR3 is made up of 16 amino acids. TCRdb keeps only in-frame clones here, not all; method: immunoSEQ multiplex PCR. The sample yields 58,000 or so clones, about four fifths seen once. In regard to this clone: Its cognate antigen is unknown.

The clonotype originates from a person aged 18 to 75 in good health. The specimen sequenced was blood. The chain combines TRBV19 with TRBJ1-6; 9 nucleotides align to TRBD1. As DNA, the CDR3 is TGTGCCAGTAGCAAGTTTCAAACAGGGGGCTCTTCACCCCTCCACTTT. This sequence encodes CASSKFQTGGSSPLHF.